This T cell receptor (beta chain) was captured in a study of T cells after somatic rescue of genetic block. Here immunoSEQ multiplex PCR was the method, and the copy in TCRdb shows in-frame clones only, minus some. The sample lists 110,000 or so clones, around nine tenths occurring once. This clone was seen only once. Germline loops: CDR1 MNHEY, CDR2 SMNVEV (reference sequence). The V gene lost 2 bases and the J gene lost 15 bases, with 23 bases spanning the gap. This CDR3 is built from 15 residues. The chain joins TRBV27 to TRBJ2-1, with a weak D call TRBD2 (6 bases). The receptor was isolated from a woman in her late teens or twenties. Sequenced material: peripheral blood mononuclear cells (PBMCs). CDR3 bases: TGTGCCAGCAGTTTAGGGGCGGGCGGGGCTCCATTTCTGTTCTTC. Translating gives CASSLGAGGAPFLFF.